These T cell receptor beta chains were read from a single sample in a study of CD8 T cells in Susac syndrome. Via MiXCR, TCRdb re-called the immunoSEQ multiplex PCR reads, giving one row per CDR3 protein. This sample yields some 180,000 distinct CDR3 sequences, of which about 94% are seen a single time; approximately 0.099% belongs to the top ten. Material: CD4+ T cells from PBMCs. These receptors came from a human donor with Susac syndrome. Each CDR3 is given with its conserved first and last residue. Fields, in order: D gene, clone size, J gene, V gene, CDR3 protein, CDR3 DNA. D genes are given only for firm matches. For some rows the clone size is stated as once, few or many, or as a class when expanded; others skip it.

TRBD2 . TRBJ2-7 TRBV4-2 CASSQGLAGSYEQYF TGTGCCAGCAGCCAAGGACTAGCGGGTTCATACGAGCAGTACTTC
. once TRBJ1-2 TRBV5-4 CASSSGQFYGYTF TGTGCCAGCAGCTCAGGACAGTTCTATGGCTACACCTTC
TRBD1 . TRBJ1-1 TRBV27 CASSPTGEWFLVDTEAFF TGTGCCAGCAGCCCCACAGGGGAGTGGTTTTTGGTGGACACTGAAGCTTTCTTT
TRBD1 . TRBJ2-7 TRBV18 CASSRDRAYEQYF TGTGCCAGCTCCAGAGACAGGGCCTACGAGCAGTACTTC
. . TRBJ2-2 TRBV4-3 CASSQDGGGASPGELFF TGCGCCAGCAGCCAAGATGGTGGGGGGGCCTCCCCCGGGGAGCTGTTTTTT
TRBD1 . TRBJ1-4 TRBV29-1 CSVKTGWDEKLFF TGCAGCGTTAAGACAGGGTGGGATGAAAAACTGTTTTTT
TRBD1 once TRBJ1-2 TRBV14 CASSRGQGVRSYGYTF TGTGCCAGCAGCCGTGGGCAGGGGGTCCGGAGCTATGGCTACACCTTC
TRBD1 . TRBJ1-5 TRBV2 CASMAGQGLYSNQPQHF TGTGCCAGCATGGCGGGACAGGGTTTATATAGCAATCAGCCCCAGCATTTT
TRBD1 . TRBJ1-2 TRBV12-3/TRBV12-4 CASVSLFRRGRGSGYTF TGTGCCAGCGTCTCTCTCTTCCGAAGGGGGCGAGGAAGTGGCTACACCTTC
. . TRBJ1-1 TRBV12-3/TRBV12-4 CASTSTGLTEAFF TGTGCCAGCACCTCGACCGGGCTCACTGAAGCTTTCTTT
. . TRBJ1-6 TRBV20-1 CSAREGTTGSPLHF TGCAGTGCTAGAGAGGGGACTACAGGTTCACCCCTCCACTTT
. . TRBJ2-1 TRBV30 CAWGRSLYNEQFF TGTGCCTGGGGACGGAGCCTCTACAATGAGCAGTTCTTC
TRBD1 . TRBJ2-7 TRBV7-9 CASSLFRTGSSYEQYF TGTGCCAGCAGCTTATTCAGGACAGGGTCATCCTACGAGCAGTACTTC
. once TRBJ2-1 TRBV9 CASSRNFFEQFF TGTGCCAGCTCGAGGAATTTTTTTGAGCAGTTCTTC
TRBD1 . TRBJ1-1 TRBV6-5 CASRMTGNTEVFF TGTGCCAGCAGAATGACAGGGAACACTGAAGTTTTCTTT
. . TRBJ2-5 TRBV29-1 CSVEVVRGETQYF TGCAGCGTTGAAGTTGTCAGGGGAGAGACCCAGTACTTC
. . TRBJ2-5 TRBV7-9 CASSLGQIQETQYF TGTGCCAGCAGCTTAGGCCAAATACAAGAGACCCAGTACTTC
. few TRBJ1-1 TRBV20-1 CSAPRDTEAFF TGCAGTGCTCCCCGGGACACGGAAGCTTTCTTT
TRBD1 . TRBJ2-1 TRBV11-1 CASSDLYRGPANEQFF TGTGCCAGCAGCGACCTTTACAGGGGGCCCGCCAATGAGCAGTTCTTC
TRBD1 . TRBJ2-4 TRBV2 CASSRDSVGIQYF TGTGCCAGCAGTAGGGACAGCGTGGGTATTCAGTACTTC
. . TRBJ2-7 TRBV30 CAWRLDGSYEQYF TGTGCCTGGAGGCTGGACGGTTCCTACGAGCAGTACTTC
. . TRBJ1-2 TRBV29-1 CSVDGTAANYGYTF TGCAGCGTTGATGGGACGGCAGCTAACTATGGCTACACCTTC
TRBD1 . TRBJ2-5 TRBV2 CASNRGPGQGQETQYF TGTGCCAGCAATAGAGGTCCGGGACAGGGTCAAGAGACCCAGTACTTC
. . TRBJ2-3 TRBV20-1 CSALGVSTDTQYF TGCAGTGCCCTGGGGGTGAGCACAGATACGCAGTATTTT
TRBD1 . TRBJ1-2 TRBV29-1 CSVTGGAGYGYTF TGCAGCGTTACAGGGGGCGCCGGCTATGGCTACACCTTC
. . TRBJ1-2 TRBV29-1 CSVERLPRGYTF TGCAGCGTTGAACGTCTCCCTCGCGGCTACACCTTC
. . TRBJ2-2 TRBV30 CAWSGEAFTGELFF TGTGCCTGGAGTGGAGAGGCGTTCACCGGGGAGCTGTTTTTT
. . TRBJ1-2 TRBV3-1 CASAPGVGGYTF TGTGCCAGCGCACCAGGGGTCGGTGGCTACACCTTC
. . TRBJ2-5 TRBV7-9 CASSFPSGPVEETQYF TGTGCCAGCAGCTTCCCCTCGGGGCCAGTGGAGGAGACCCAGTACTTC
. . TRBJ2-1 TRBV30 CAWSPSSINDEQFF TGTGCCTGGAGTCCTAGCTCCATTAACGATGAGCAGTTCTTC
. . TRBJ2-7 TRBV3-1 CASSQLDAGLDEQYF TGTGCCAGCAGCCAATTGGACGCCGGGTTGGACGAGCAGTACTTC
TRBD1 once TRBJ2-7 TRBV20-1 CSARGEGGTGRSYEQYF TGCAGTGCTAGAGGGGAAGGTGGGACAGGGCGTTCCTACGAGCAGTACTTC
TRBD2 . TRBJ2-3 TRBV7-2 CASSLAGLAEGAQYF TGTGCCAGCAGCTTAGCGGGACTAGCGGAGGGAGCGCAGTATTTT
TRBD2 few TRBJ2-3 TRBV7-9 CASSLGLAGATDTQYF TGTGCCAGCAGCTTAGGACTAGCGGGAGCCACAGATACGCAGTATTTT
. . TRBJ2-3 TRBV4-1 CASSQVGLVTDTQYF TGCGCCAGCAGCCAAGTAGGTCTAGTCACAGATACGCAGTATTTT
. few TRBJ1-5 TRBV11-2 CASSLGGVQPQHF TGTGCCAGCAGCTTAGGAGGGGTCCAGCCCCAGCATTTT
TRBD2 few TRBJ2-7 TRBV5-7 CASSLGLAGGDEQYF TGTGCCAGCAGCTTGGGACTAGCGGGAGGGGACGAGCAGTACTTC
. . TRBJ2-2 TRBV6-5 CASRLRTVTGELFF TGTGCCAGCAGACTACGGACAGTCACCGGGGAGCTGTTTTTT
. . TRBJ2-5 TRBV29-1 CSVDRAPGEQETQYF TGCAGCGTTGATAGGGCCCCGGGGGAGCAAGAGACCCAGTACTTC
TRBD2 . TRBJ2-1 TRBV11-1 CASGLAGARGEQFF TGTGCCAGCGGCCTAGCGGGGGCGCGCGGTGAGCAGTTCTTC
. . TRBJ2-1 TRBV5-1 CASSSSGNEQFF TGCGCCAGCAGCTCCTCGGGGAATGAGCAGTTCTTC
. . TRBJ1-5 TRBV4-2 CASSQDGRGWQPQHF TGTGCCAGCAGCCAAGATGGGAGGGGCTGGCAGCCCCAGCATTTT
TRBD1 . TRBJ2-3 TRBV5-4 CASSLEQGRTDTQYF TGTGCCAGCAGCTTGGAACAGGGGCGCACAGATACGCAGTATTTT
TRBD2 once TRBJ2-5 TRBV9 CASSEAAPSGRETQYF TGTGCCAGCAGCGAAGCCGCTCCTAGCGGGAGGGAGACCCAGTACTTC
. . TRBJ1-1 TRBV25-1 CASSELGLGKAFF TGTGCCAGCAGTGAATTGGGACTGGGAAAAGCTTTCTTT
. . TRBJ1-5 TRBV20-1 CSLTRGGNQPQHF TGCAGCCTTACTAGGGGAGGCAATCAGCCCCAGCATTTT
TRBD1 . TRBJ1-2 TRBV11-1 CASSRRTGGPYGYTF TGTGCCAGCAGCCGCCGGACAGGGGGCCCTTATGGCTACACCTTC
TRBD2 . TRBJ2-5 TRBV5-1 CASSSGTSGQETQYF TGCGCCAGCAGCTCAGGGACTAGCGGACAAGAGACCCAGTACTTC
. . TRBJ2-2 TRBV5-1 CASREDVLRGELFF TGCGCCAGCAGGGAGGACGTTCTCCGCGGAGAGCTGTTTTTT
. . TRBJ2-2 TRBV2 CATHFGRGNTGELFF TGTGCCACCCACTTTGGCAGGGGAAACACCGGGGAGCTGTTTTTT
. . TRBJ1-6 TRBV5-1 CASSLASMSPLHF TGCGCCAGCAGCTTGGCCTCCATGTCACCCCTCCACTTT
. . TRBJ1-4 TRBV7-9 CASSFPRARHEKLFF TGTGCCAGCAGCTTCCCGAGGGCTCGACATGAAAAACTGTTTTTT
. . TRBJ2-3 TRBV7-9 CASMATDTQYF TGTGCCAGCATGGCGACAGATACGCAGTATTTT